The present T cell receptor beta chain was sequenced within a study of T-cell reconstitution after alpha-beta-depleted transplantation in children. General study results and limits: Newly generated T cells supplied most T-cell counts and diversity one year post-transplant. Some patients owed their high day-60 TCRbeta diversity to surviving recipient T cells and thymic progenitors. Approximately two months post-transplant, alpha-beta T cells reportedly originated from several hundred expanded graft clones.

Germline trimming cut 0 bases from V and 4 bases from J; bases unmatched to any gene: 13. CDR1 is SGHRS, CDR2 YFSETQ, per germline. CDR3 length equals 18 residues. Unique molecular identifiers were incorporated when the TCRbeta library was constructed. Each CDR3 protein gets one entry after TCRdb re-called the PCR reads with MiXCR. The sample consists of about 980,000 distinct CDR3 sequences, about 31% of them appearing once. As to this clonotype: The antigen remains undetermined.

V usage is TRBV5-1 and J usage is TRBJ2-1; TRBD2 aligns across 7 bases. The specimen was PBMCs, mostly from graft donor cells, collected 360 days after TCRalphabeta/CD19-depleted stem cell transplant. The sequence was obtained from a boy under three years old who had a stem cell transplant for SCID, so the T cells may come from the graft donor. The CDR3 here is CASSLGVGNQRGYNEQFF. Here the CDR3 DNA reads TGCGCCAGCAGCTTGGGGGTAGGGAATCAGCGGGGTTACAATGAGCAGTTCTTC.